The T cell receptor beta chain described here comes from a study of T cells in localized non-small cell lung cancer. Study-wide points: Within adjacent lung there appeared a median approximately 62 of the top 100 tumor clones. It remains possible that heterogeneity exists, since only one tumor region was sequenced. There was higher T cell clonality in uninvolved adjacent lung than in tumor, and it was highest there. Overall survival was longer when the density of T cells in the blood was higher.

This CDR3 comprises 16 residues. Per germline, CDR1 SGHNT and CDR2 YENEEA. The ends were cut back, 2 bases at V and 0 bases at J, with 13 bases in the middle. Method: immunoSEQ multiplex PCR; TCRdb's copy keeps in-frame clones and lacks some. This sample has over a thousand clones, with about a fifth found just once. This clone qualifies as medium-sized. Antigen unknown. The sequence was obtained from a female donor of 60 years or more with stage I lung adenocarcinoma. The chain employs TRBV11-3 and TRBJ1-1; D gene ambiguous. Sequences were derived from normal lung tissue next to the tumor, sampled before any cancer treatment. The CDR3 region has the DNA TGTGCCAGCAGCTTATGGGGAGGTCAAATGAACACTGAAGCTTTCTTT. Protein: CASSLWGGQMNTEAFF.